One TCR beta chain is described in this entry. Antigen unknown. Each patient's relapse followed autologous stem cell transplantation, and brentuximab vedotin exposure varied. Patients reached a best response of complete response, partial response or progressive disease. The data were taken from a study of PD-1 blockade in classical Hodgkin lymphoma. Looking at the study overall: Patients were given intravenous nivolumab, 3 mg/kg, every 2 weeks.

Profiling relied on immunoSEQ multiplex PCR, and the TCRdb table lists in-frame clones only, not all of them. This table has approximately 160,000 clones, 78% appearing once. The CDR3 totals 13 residues. Germline CDR1 and CDR2: SNHLY and FYNNEI. V gave up 5 bases and J gave up 0 bases, with 5 bases separating them. Study conclusions and caveats: A reduction in baseline TCR diversity was reportedly seen in newly diagnosed patients relative to healthy donors. The baseline diversity of complete responders showed similarity to that of newly diagnosed patients.

This material consisted of peripheral blood mononuclear cells (PBMCs), taken before the second cycle of nivolumab. This chain uses TRBV2 with TRBJ1-5; D is undetermined. This receptor was identified in a human donor with classical Hodgkin lymphoma. This chain's CDR3 is CASSRGSNQPQHF. The CDR3 region has the DNA TGTGCCAGCAGTCGGGGTAGCAATCAGCCCCAGCATTTT.